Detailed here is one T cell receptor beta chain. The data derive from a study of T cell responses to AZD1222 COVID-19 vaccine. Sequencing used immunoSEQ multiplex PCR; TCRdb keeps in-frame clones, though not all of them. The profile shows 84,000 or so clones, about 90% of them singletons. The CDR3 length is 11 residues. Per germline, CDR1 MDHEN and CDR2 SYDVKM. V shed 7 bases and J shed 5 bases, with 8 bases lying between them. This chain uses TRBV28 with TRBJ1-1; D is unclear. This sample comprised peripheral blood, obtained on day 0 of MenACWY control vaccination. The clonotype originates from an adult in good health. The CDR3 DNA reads TGTGCCAGCACCGGGCTGACTGAAGCTTTCTTT. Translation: CASTGLTEAFF.